This TCR beta chain was observed in a study of blood T cells in healthy people across ages. CDR1 is MNHEY and CDR2 is SVGAGI in the germline V gene. This CDR3 region has 16 residues. V shed 4 bases, J shed 5 bases, and the junction held 8 bases outside the gene matches. Through a sample-barcoded 5' primer and a J-beta primer mix, a second PCR was run for about 7 to 12 cycles. TCRdb used MiXCR to reprocess the 5' RACE reads, holding one entry per CDR3 protein. Here the sample spans 700,000 to 950,000 distinct CDR3 sequences, 58% being singletons. Each sample yielded at least 6 million isolated PBMCs. The TCR originated in a man aged 25 to 40 in good health. Sequenced: blood. This chain links TRBV6-5 with TRBJ2-1; 10 bases are shared with TRBD2. CDR3 sequence reads: CASSSPQRGGHNEQFF. The CDR3 nucleotides read TGTGCCAGCAGTTCCCCTCAGCGGGGGGGGCACAATGAGCAGTTCTTC.